Listed below are T cell receptor beta chains from one sample, sequenced in a study of blood T cell repertoires in COVID-19. Profiled with immunoSEQ multiplex PCR; TCRdb holds only in-frame clones, not every one. The sample includes 100,000 to 150,000 clones, about 81% of them seen just once. Sequenced input: peripheral blood. The receptors were gathered from a woman aged 50 to 65 with acute or convalescent COVID-19. CDR3s include the opening cysteine and the closing phenylalanine or tryptophan. Each record gives: D gene, clone size, V gene, J gene, CDR3 protein, CDR3 DNA. D genes are given only for firm matches. Clone size is stated in some rows and not others, as once, few, many or a class when expanded.

>NA|NA|TRBV3-1/TRBV3-2|TRBJ1-1
CASSPMTGGGHTEAFF
TGTGCCAGCAGCCCAATGACAGGTGGTGGGCACACTGAAGCTTTCTTT
>TRBD2|NA|TRBV11-2|TRBJ2-7
CAGRAGGPSYEQYF
TGTGCGGGAAGGGCGGGAGGGCCCAGCTACGAGCAGTACTTC
>NA|NA|TRBV24-1|TRBJ2-3
CATSDFADTQYF
TGTGCCACCAGTGATTTCGCAGATACGCAGTATTTT
>NA|NA|TRBV7-6|TRBJ2-7
CASSLAGGGRDEQYF
TGTGCCAGCAGCTTAGCGGGAGGAGGTCGGGACGAGCAGTACTTC
>TRBD2|NA|TRBV19|TRBJ2-3
CASSILTSEAPTQYF
TGTGCCAGTAGTATCCTAACTAGCGAGGCCCCTACGCAGTATTTT
>TRBD1|NA|TRBV19|TRBJ1-5
CASTPRDSRNQPQHF
TGTGCCAGTACCCCCCGGGACAGTAGGAATCAGCCCCAGCATTTT
>TRBD1|NA|TRBV10-3|TRBJ1-2
CAISDQGAYGYTF
TGTGCCATCAGTGACCAGGGGGCATACGGCTACACCTTC
>NA|NA|TRBV29-1|TRBJ2-6
CSVEGRLGESGANVLTF
TGCAGCGTTGAAGGGCGTCTCGGAGAATCTGGGGCCAACGTCCTGACTTTC
>NA|NA|TRBV19|TRBJ1-4
CASSVAGGEKLFF
TGTGCCAGTAGCGTGGCGGGGGGAGAAAAACTGTTTTTT
>TRBD2|NA|TRBV2|TRBJ2-7
CASKGTSSPYEQYF
TGTGCCAGCAAGGGGACTAGCTCCCCCTACGAGCAGTACTTC
>NA|NA|TRBV5-1|TRBJ2-7
CASSLDPSSYEQYF
TGCGCCAGCAGCTTGGATCCTAGCTCCTACGAGCAGTACTTC
>TRBD2|few|TRBV7-3|TRBJ2-7
CASSLTSGSSYEQYF
TGTGCCAGCAGCTTGACTAGCGGGAGTTCCTACGAGCAGTACTTC
>NA|NA|TRBV7-9|TRBJ1-1
CASSEGNGNMWTEAFF
TGTGCCAGCAGCGAAGGGAACGGGAACATGTGGACTGAAGCTTTCTTT
>NA|NA|TRBV3-1/TRBV3-2|TRBJ2-2
CASSQESSRGSFPGELFF
TGTGCCAGCAGCCAAGAGTCTTCCCGGGGAAGTTTTCCCGGGGAGCTGTTTTTT
>NA|NA|TRBV29-1|TRBJ1-4
CSAGRGLNEKLFF
TGCAGCGCGGGGCGGGGGCTAAATGAAAAACTGTTTTTT
>TRBD1|NA|TRBV5-4|TRBJ1-2
CASSLGTGPSGYTF
TGTGCCAGCAGCTTGGGGACAGGGCCTTCTGGCTACACCTTC